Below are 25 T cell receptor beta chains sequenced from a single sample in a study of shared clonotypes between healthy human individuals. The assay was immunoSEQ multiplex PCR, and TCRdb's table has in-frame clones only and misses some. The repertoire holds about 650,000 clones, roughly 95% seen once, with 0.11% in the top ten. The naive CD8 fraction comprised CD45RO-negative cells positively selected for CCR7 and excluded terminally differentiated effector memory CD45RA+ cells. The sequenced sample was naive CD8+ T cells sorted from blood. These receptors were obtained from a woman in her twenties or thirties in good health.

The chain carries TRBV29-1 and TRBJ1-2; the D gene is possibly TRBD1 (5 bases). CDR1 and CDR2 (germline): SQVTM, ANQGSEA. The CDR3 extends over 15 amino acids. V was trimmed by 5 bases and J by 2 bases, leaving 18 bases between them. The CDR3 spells CSVSPPSTVNYGYTF. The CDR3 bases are TGCAGCGTTTCCCCCCCCTCGACAGTCAACTATGGCTACACCTTC.

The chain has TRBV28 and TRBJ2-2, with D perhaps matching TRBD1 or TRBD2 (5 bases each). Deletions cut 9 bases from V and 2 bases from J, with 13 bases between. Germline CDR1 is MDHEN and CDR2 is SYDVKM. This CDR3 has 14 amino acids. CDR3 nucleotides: TGTGCCAGTTATGGTGGGACCAACACCGGGGAGCTGTTTTTT. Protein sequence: CASYGGTNTGELFF. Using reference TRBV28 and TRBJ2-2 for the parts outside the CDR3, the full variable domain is DVKVTQSSRYLVKRTGEKVFLECVQDMDHENMFWYRQDPGLGLRLIYFSYDVKMKEKGDIPEGYSVSREKKERFSLILESASTNQTSMYLCASYGGTNTGELFFGEGSRLTVL.

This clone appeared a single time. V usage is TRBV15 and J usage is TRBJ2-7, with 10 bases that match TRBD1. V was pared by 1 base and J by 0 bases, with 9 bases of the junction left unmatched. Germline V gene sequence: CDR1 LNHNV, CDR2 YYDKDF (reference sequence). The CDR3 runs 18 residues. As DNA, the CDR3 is TGTGCCACCAGCAGAGCCGGGACAGGGGCGCCCAGCTCCTACGAGCAGTACTTC. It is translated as CATSRAGTGAPSSYEQYF.

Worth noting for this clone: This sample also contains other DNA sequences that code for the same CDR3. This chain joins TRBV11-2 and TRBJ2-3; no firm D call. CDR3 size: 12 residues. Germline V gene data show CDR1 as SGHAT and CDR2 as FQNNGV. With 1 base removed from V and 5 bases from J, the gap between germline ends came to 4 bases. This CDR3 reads CASSLAVDTQYF. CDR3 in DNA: TGTGCCAGCAGCTTAGCGGTAGATACGCAGTATTTT.

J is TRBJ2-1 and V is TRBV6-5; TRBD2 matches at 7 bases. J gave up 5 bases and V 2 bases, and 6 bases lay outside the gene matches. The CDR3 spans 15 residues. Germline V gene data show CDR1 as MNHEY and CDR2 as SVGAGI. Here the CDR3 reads CASSYGLEDNNEQFF. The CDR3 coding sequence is TGTGCCAGCAGTTACGGACTAGAAGACAACAATGAGCAGTTCTTC.

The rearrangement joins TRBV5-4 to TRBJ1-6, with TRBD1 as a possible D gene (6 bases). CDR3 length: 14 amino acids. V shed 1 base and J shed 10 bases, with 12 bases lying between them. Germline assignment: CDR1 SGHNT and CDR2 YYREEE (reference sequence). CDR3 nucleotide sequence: TGTGCCAGCAGCTTGAACAGGGTCCGATCACCCCTCCACTTT. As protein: CASSLNRVRSPLHF.

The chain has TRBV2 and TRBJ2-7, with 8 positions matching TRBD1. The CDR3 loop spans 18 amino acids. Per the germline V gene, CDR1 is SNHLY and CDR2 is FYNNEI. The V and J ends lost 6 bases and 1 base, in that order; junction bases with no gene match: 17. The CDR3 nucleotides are TGTGCCAGCAGCATTAACCTTGTCGGGACAGGAAGTTCCTACGAGCAGTACTTC. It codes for CASSINLVGTGSSYEQYF.

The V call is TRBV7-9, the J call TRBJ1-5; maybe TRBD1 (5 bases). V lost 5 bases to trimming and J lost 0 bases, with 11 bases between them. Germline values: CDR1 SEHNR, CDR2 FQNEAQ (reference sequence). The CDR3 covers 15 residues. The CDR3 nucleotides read TGTGCCAGCAGCCCAAGCGGACATAGCAATCAGCCCCAGCATTTT. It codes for CASSPSGHSNQPQHF.

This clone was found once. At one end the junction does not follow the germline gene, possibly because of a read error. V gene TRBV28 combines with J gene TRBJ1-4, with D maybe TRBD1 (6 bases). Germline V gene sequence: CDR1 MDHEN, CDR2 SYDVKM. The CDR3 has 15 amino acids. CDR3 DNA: TGTGCCAGCAGTCAGCGACAGGAGATTACGGAAAGACTGTTTTTT. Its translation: CASSQRQEITERLFF.

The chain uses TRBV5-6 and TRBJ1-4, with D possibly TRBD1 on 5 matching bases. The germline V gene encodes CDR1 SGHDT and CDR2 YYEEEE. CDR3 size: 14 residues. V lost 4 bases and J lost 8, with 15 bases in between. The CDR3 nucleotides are TGTGCCAGCAGCCGAGGACACGGAGGGGAAAAACTGTTTTTT. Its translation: CASSRGHGGEKLFF.

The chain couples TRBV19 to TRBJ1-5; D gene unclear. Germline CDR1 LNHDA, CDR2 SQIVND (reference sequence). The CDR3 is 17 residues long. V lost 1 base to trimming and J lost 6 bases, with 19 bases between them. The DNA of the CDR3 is TGTGCCAGTAGTATAGCCCAGTTTGAGGAACGGTCTCAGCCCCAGCATTTT. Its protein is CASSIAQFEERSQPQHF.

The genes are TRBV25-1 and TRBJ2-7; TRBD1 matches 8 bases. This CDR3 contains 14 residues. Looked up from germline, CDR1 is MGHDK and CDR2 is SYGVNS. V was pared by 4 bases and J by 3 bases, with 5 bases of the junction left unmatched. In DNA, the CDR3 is TGTGCCAGCAGTGTACTGGACAGGGACTACGAGCAGTACTTC. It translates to CASSVLDRDYEQYF.

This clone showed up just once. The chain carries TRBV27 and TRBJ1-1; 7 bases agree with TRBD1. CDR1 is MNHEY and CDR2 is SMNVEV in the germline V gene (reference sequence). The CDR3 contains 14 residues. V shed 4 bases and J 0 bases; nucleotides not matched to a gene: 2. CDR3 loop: CASSSGTVNTEAFF. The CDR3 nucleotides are TGTGCCAGCAGTTCCGGGACAGTGAACACTGAAGCTTTCTTT.

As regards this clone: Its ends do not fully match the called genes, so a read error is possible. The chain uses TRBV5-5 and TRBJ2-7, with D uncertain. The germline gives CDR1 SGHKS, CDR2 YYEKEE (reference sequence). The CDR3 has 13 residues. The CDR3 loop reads CASSLLSSPERYF. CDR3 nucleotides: TGTGCCAGCAGCTTGCTGAGCAGTCCCGAGCGGTACTTC.

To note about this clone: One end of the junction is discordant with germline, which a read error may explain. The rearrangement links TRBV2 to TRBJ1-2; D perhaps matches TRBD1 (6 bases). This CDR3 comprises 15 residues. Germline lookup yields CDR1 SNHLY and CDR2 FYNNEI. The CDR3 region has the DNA TGTGCCAGCAGTGAAGATTTGGGGGCTAAGTATGGCTACACCTTC. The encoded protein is CASSEDLGAKYGYTF.

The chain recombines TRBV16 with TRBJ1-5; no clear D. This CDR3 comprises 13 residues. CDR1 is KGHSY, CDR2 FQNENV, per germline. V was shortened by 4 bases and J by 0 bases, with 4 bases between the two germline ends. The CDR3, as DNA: TGTGCCAGCAGCCCGAGTAGCAATCAGCCCCAGCATTTT. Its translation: CASSPSSNQPQHF.

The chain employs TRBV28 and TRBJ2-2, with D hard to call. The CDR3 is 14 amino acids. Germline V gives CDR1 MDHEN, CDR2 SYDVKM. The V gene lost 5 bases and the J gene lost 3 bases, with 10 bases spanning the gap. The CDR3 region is CASSVLLDTGELFF. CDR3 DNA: TGTGCCAGCAGTGTCCTCCTGGACACCGGGGAGCTGTTTTTT. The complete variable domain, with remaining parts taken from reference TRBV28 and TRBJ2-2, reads DVKVTQSSRYLVKRTGEKVFLECVQDMDHENMFWYRQDPGLGLRLIYFSYDVKMKEKGDIPEGYSVSREKKERFSLILESASTNQTSMYLCASSVLLDTGELFFGEGSRLTVL.

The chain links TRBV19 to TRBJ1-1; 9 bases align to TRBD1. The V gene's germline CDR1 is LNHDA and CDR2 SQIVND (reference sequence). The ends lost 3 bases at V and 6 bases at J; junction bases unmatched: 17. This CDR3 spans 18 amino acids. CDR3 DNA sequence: TGTGCCAGTAGTATCGGTGTTGGGACAGGGAGGATTTGGGCTGAAGCTTTCTTT. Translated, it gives CASSIGVGTGRIWAEAFF.

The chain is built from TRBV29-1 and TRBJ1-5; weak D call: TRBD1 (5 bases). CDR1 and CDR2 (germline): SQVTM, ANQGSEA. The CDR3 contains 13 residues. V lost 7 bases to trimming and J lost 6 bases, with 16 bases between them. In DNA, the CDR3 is TGCAGCGCCCAGACAGATTCAACTCAGCCCCAGCATTTT. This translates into CSAQTDSTQPQHF. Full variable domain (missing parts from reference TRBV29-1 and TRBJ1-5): SAVISQKPSRDICQRGTSLTIQCQVDSQVTMMFWYRQQPGQSLTLIATANQGSEATYESGFVIDKFPISRPNLTFSTLTVSNMSPEDSSIYLCSAQTDSTQPQHFGDGTRLSIL.

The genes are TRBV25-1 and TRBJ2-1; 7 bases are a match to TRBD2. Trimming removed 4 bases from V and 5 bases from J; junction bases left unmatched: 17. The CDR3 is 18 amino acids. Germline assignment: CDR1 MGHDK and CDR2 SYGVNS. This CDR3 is CASSVPGTSTSRHNEQFF. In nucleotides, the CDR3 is TGTGCCAGCAGTGTCCCCGGGACCTCGACTAGCAGACACAATGAGCAGTTCTTC.

The CDR3 bases are TGCGCCAGCAGCTCAAACATTAACTCTGGAAACACCATATATTTT. This translates into CASSSNINSGNTIYF. The rearrangement joins TRBV4-1 to TRBJ1-3; D gene ambiguous. Germline V CDR1 and CDR2: MGHRA, YSYEKL. V lost 5 bases and J lost 0, with 11 bases in between. The CDR3 has 15 residues.

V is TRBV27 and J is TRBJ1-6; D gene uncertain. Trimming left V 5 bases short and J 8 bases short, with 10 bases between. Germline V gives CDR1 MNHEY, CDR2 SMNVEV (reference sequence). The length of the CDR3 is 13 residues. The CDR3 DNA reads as TGTGCCAGCAGTCAGCTTGGGGATTCACCCCTCCACTTT. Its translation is CASSQLGDSPLHF.

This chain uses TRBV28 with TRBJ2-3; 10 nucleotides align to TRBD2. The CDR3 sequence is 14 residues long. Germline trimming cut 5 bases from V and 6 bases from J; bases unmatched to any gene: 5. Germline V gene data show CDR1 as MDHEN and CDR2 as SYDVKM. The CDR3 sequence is CASSLAGVGDTQYF. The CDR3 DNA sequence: TGTGCCAGCAGTCTAGCGGGAGTAGGGGATACGCAGTATTTT.

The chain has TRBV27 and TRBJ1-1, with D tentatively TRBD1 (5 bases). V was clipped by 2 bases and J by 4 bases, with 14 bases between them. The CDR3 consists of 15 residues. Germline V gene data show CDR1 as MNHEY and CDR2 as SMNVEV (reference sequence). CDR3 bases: TGTGCCAGCAGTTTAGTAGGGGCGGGGGGCACTGAAGCTTTCTTT. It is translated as CASSLVGAGGTEAFF.

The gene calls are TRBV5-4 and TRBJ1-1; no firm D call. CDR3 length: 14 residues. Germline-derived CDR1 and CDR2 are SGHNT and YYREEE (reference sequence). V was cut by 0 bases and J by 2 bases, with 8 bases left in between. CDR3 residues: CASSLGQYNTEAFF. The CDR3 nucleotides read TGTGCCAGCAGCTTGGGGCAATATAACACTGAAGCTTTCTTT. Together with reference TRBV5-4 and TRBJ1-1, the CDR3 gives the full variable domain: ETGVTQSPTHLIKTRGQQVTLRCSSQSGHNTVSWYQQALGQGPQFIFQYYREEENGRGNFPPRFSGLQFPNYSSELNVNALELDDSALYLCASSLGQYNTEAFFGQGTRLTVV.